These T cell receptor beta chains were read from a single sample in a study of shared clonotypes between healthy human individuals. Profiling relied on immunoSEQ multiplex PCR, and the TCRdb table lists in-frame clones only, not all of them. The data contain around 2.3 million clones, 95% of them singletons. The specimen was naive CD4+ T cells sorted from blood. The receptors were gathered from a man between 18 and 35 years old in good health. Each CDR3 is given with its conserved first and last residue. D genes are given only for firm matches. Part of the rows lack a size; the others show once, few, many or a class for expanded clones.

D gene	V gene	J gene	clone size	CDR3 protein	CDR3 DNA
.	TRBV6-5	TRBJ2-7	.	CASSYRNSYEQYF	TGTGCCAGCAGTTACCGGAACTCCTACGAGCAGTACTTC
TRBD1	TRBV5-1	TRBJ1-1	.	CASSPDRGVTEAFF	TGCGCCAGCAGCCCGGACAGGGGGGTCACTGAAGCTTTCTTT
TRBD1	TRBV28	TRBJ1-6	.	CASSFHRGYNSPLHF	TGTGCCAGCAGTTTTCACAGGGGTTATAATTCACCCCTCCACTTT
.	TRBV9	TRBJ1-6	.	CASSPSVGINHSPLHF	TGTGCCAGCAGCCCCTCAGTAGGGATTAATCATTCACCCCTCCACTTT
TRBD2	TRBV6-1	TRBJ2-5	.	CASSKGLAGGPYKETQYF	TGTGCCAGCAGTAAAGGACTAGCGGGAGGCCCTTATAAAGAGACCCAGTACTTC
TRBD2	TRBV10-3	TRBJ2-2	.	CAISWDYSGELFF	TGTGCCATCAGTTGGGACTACTCCGGGGAGCTGTTTTTT
TRBD2	TRBV10-3	TRBJ2-2	.	CAISDGRGGGELFF	TGTGCCATCAGTGACGGGAGGGGTGGCGGGGAGCTGTTTTTT
TRBD1	TRBV6-6	TRBJ2-7	.	CASSILGGSEQYF	TGTGCCAGCAGTATACTAGGGGGCAGTGAGCAGTACTTC
.	TRBV30	TRBJ1-6	.	CAWSRGTRSPLHF	TGTGCCTGGAGTAGGGGGACGAGGTCACCCCTCCACTTT
.	TRBV5-1	TRBJ2-1	.	CASSSRGVVENEQFF	TGCGCCAGCAGCTCCCGAGGGGTAGTAGAGAATGAGCAGTTCTTC
.	TRBV2	TRBJ1-1	.	CASSDPREEAFF	TGTGCCAGCAGTGATCCCAGGGAGGAAGCTTTCTTT
.	TRBV10-2	TRBJ1-3	.	CASRAMDFSGNTIYF	TGCGCCAGCAGGGCGATGGACTTTTCTGGAAACACCATATATTTT
.	TRBV11-2	TRBJ1-5	.	CASSLDWRDNQPQHF	TGTGCCAGCAGCTTAGATTGGAGGGACAATCAGCCCCAGCATTTT
.	TRBV5-1	TRBJ2-3	.	CASSLGASETDTQYF	TGCGCCAGCAGCTTGGGGGCTAGCGAGACAGATACGCAGTATTTT
.	TRBV6-7	TRBJ2-7	.	CASNASASPYEQYF	TGTGCCAGCAACGCCTCGGCCAGCCCCTACGAGCAGTACTTC
.	TRBV27	TRBJ1-6	.	CASSLFKGGNSPLHF	TGTGCCAGCAGTTTATTTAAGGGGGGGAATTCACCCCTCCACTTT
.	TRBV2	TRBJ1-2	.	CASSTEGKGGGYTF	TGTGCCAGCAGTACCGAGGGGAAGGGGGGTGGCTACACCTTC
TRBD2	TRBV11-2	TRBJ2-7	.	CASSLSGTNNDQYF	TGTGCCAGCAGCTTAAGTGGGACTAACAATGATCAGTACTTC
TRBD1	TRBV29-1	TRBJ2-3	.	CSVEGTGLTDTQYF	TGCAGCGTTGAGGGGACAGGGCTCACAGATACGCAGTATTTT
.	TRBV5-5	TRBJ2-2	.	CASSSRAGNTGELFF	TGTGCCAGCAGTAGCCGGGCGGGAAACACCGGGGAGCTGTTTTTT
.	TRBV12-1	TRBJ2-7	.	CASSFEQYF	TGTGCCAGCAGCTTCGAGCAGTACTTC
TRBD2	TRBV5-6	TRBJ2-3	.	CASSLGSLAGRITDTQYF	TGTGCCAGCAGCTTGGGCAGCCTAGCGGGGAGAATCACAGATACGCAGTATTTT
TRBD1	TRBV6-5	TRBJ1-4	.	CASSYRTGGSEKLFF	TGTGCCAGCAGTTACAGGACAGGGGGAAGTGAAAAACTGTTTTTT
TRBD2	TRBV10-1	TRBJ2-7	.	CASSEGGLAEGTYEQYF	TGCGCCAGCAGTGAGGGGGGACTAGCGGAGGGAACCTACGAGCAGTACTTC
.	TRBV5-1	TRBJ1-5	.	CASSLNSNQPQHF	TGCGCCAGCAGCCTAAATTCTAATCAGCCCCAGCATTTT
.	TRBV6-1	TRBJ2-7	once	CASSGVDTGPYEQYF	TGTGCCAGCAGTGGCGTCGACACTGGACCTTACGAGCAGTACTTC
.	TRBV5-1	TRBJ2-1	.	CASTQSPGANEQFF	TGCGCCAGCACACAAAGCCCTGGAGCGAATGAGCAGTTCTTC